Sequencing of this T cell receptor (beta chain) was carried out in a study of regulatory T cells in long-lasting Graves disease. The study's findings and limits: Persistent disease samples used TRBV28, TRBJ1-2 and TRBJ2-5 preferentially.

The time point is: newly diagnosed GD, antithyroid drugs for less than 3 months. Isolated PBMC RNA provided the starting material for the TCR library. V lost 5 bases, J lost 6 bases, and 6 bases stayed unmatched. Germline V CDR1 and CDR2: MDHEN, SYDVKM. This CDR3 has 14 residues. In regard to this clonotype: Its antigen is still unknown.

CDR3 regions were amplified by Arm-PCR using iRepertoire HTBI primers to build TCR beta libraries. MiXCR, run by TCRdb on the multiplex PCR reads, gives a single entry per CDR3 protein. This sample carries about 530,000 distinct CDR3 sequences, about 15% of them seen once, and the ten largest clones take 25%. This sample was shared with a second study, whose subject was T cells in Graves' hyperthyroidism and ophthalmopathy.

Material: peripheral blood mononuclear cells (PBMCs), obtained at new diagnosis, from a patient treated with antithyroid drugs. The clonotype originates from a middle-aged woman with Graves disease. The chain uses TRBV28 and TRBJ2-1; the match to TRBD2 covers 8 bases. The CDR3 sequence: CASSGGLAGNEQFF. The CDR3, as DNA: TGTGCCAGCAGTGGAGGACTAGCTGGCAATGAGCAGTTCTTC.